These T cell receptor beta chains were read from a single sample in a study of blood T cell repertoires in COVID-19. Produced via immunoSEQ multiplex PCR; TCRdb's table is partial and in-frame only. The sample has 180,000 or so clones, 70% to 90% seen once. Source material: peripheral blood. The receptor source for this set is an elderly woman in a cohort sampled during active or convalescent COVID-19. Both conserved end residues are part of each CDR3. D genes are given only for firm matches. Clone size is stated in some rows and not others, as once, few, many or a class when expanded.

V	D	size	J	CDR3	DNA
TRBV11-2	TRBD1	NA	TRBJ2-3	CASIGTGEDTQYF	TGTGCCAGCATAGGGACAGGGGAGGATACGCAGTATTTT
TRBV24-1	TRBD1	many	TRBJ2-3	CATSDERDRGRISDTQYF	TGTGCCACCAGTGATGAGCGTGACAGGGGGCGAATCTCAGATACGCAGTATTTT
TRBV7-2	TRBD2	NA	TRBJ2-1	CASSNHPRGSGSYNEQFF	TGTGCCAGCAGCAATCACCCTCGGGGTAGCGGGTCCTACAATGAGCAGTTCTTC
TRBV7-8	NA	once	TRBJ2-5	CASSLYQETQYF	TGTGCCAGCAGCCTCTACCAAGAGACCCAGTACTTC
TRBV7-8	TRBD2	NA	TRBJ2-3	CATSLAGGISTDTQYF	TGTGCCACCTCGCTAGCGGGGGGCATAAGCACAGATACGCAGTATTTT
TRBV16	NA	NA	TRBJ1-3	CASSQDRREVYTIYF	TGTGCCAGCAGCCAAGATCGCAGGGAAGTCTACACCATATATTTT
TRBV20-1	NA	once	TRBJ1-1	CSASGHAGDWLSSTEAFF	TGCAGTGCTAGTGGACACGCTGGGGACTGGTTATCAAGCACTGAAGCTTTCTTT
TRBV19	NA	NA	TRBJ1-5	CASRGGNQPQHF	TGTGCCAGTAGGGGGGGGAATCAGCCCCAGCATTTT
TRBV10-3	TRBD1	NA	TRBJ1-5	CAAGRDRGYQPQHF	TGTGCCGCCGGGAGGGACAGGGGGTATCAGCCCCAGCATTTT
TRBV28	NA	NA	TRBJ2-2	CASSLVQGNTGELFF	TGTGCCAGCAGTTTAGTCCAGGGAAACACCGGGGAGCTGTTTTTT
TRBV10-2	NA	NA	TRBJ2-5	CASSEGLRAATQYF	TGCGCCAGCAGTGAGGGTTTGAGGGCGGCGACCCAGTACTTC
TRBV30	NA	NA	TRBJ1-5	CAWSEDWGEPQHF	TGTGCCTGGAGTGAGGACTGGGGGGAGCCCCAGCATTTT
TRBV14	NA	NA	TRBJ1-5	CASSQDRDQPQHF	TGTGCCAGCAGCCAAGATCGGGATCAGCCCCAGCATTTT
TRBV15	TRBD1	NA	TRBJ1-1	CATSVRTGLRAFF	TGTGCCACCAGCGTCAGGACAGGACTTCGGGCTTTCTTT
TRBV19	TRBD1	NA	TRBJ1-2	CASSIQPGTAYYGYTF	TGTGCCAGTAGTATTCAACCGGGGACAGCCTACTATGGCTACACCTTC